This is a list of T cell receptor beta chains from one sample in a study of blood T cell repertoires in COVID-19. The data were produced by immunoSEQ multiplex PCR, yet TCRdb's version contains in-frame clones alone and is incomplete. The sample shows 350,000 to 450,000 clones, roughly 86% of them seen only once. The sample taken for sequencing was PBMCs or T cells enriched from blood (not recorded which). The receptor source for this set is a woman aged 25 to 39 who had recovered from COVID-19. Each CDR3 is given with its conserved first and last residue. D genes are given only for firm matches. The size field is filled for only some rows; it gives once, few, many or a size class.

>TRBV20-1|TRBJ2-7|TRBD2|-
TGCAGTGCTAGTAAGCGGGAGGGCCGCTACGAGCAGTACTTC
CSASKREGRYEQYF
>TRBV14|TRBJ1-1|-|once
TGTGCCAGCAGCCAAGAGCTGGGCTCTGAAGCTTTCTTT
CASSQELGSEAFF
>TRBV5-5|TRBJ1-2|TRBD1|-
TGTGCCAGCACCCCCAGGGGGTTTGGCTATGGCTACACCTTC
CASTPRGFGYGYTF
>TRBV3-1/TRBV3-2|TRBJ2-3|TRBD2|-
TGTGCCAGCGGGACTAGCGGCACAGATACGCAGTATTTT
CASGTSGTDTQYF
>TRBV24-1|TRBJ2-7|-|-
TGTGCCACCAGTGATTTTCAGGGGCAGTACTTC
CATSDFQGQYF
>TRBV5-5|TRBJ1-4|TRBD1|-
TGTGCCAGCAGCTTGGTTCCCCCACCGACAGGGTTAAATGAAAAACTGTTTTTT
CASSLVPPPTGLNEKLFF
>TRBV19|TRBJ2-1|TRBD2|-
TGTGCCAGTATGCGGGAGAGGGGATACAATGAGCAGTTCTTC
CASMRERGYNEQFF
>TRBV4-3|TRBJ1-2|TRBD1|-
TGCGCCAGCAGCCAAGTGGTCCGGACAGGGGATGGCTACACCTTC
CASSQVVRTGDGYTF
>TRBV7-3|TRBJ2-7|TRBD2|-
TGTGCCAGCAGCCAAGCCGGGGAGGGGGAGCAGTACTTC
CASSQAGEGEQYF
>TRBV18|TRBJ1-5|-|-
TGTGCCAGCTCACCCTACGGACAGACGAAAAATCAGCCCCAGCATTTT
CASSPYGQTKNQPQHF
>TRBV6-1|TRBJ1-2|-|-
TGTGCCAGCAGTGAAACCCGGGTCCGTAACTATGGCTACACCTTC
CASSETRVRNYGYTF
>TRBV29-1|TRBJ1-1|-|-
TGCAGCGTTGAGGGACATTTGAACACTGAAGCTTTCTTT
CSVEGHLNTEAFF
>TRBV12-3/TRBV12-4|TRBJ1-1|-|-
TGTGCCAGCAGTTTAGGGGAGCGGGCTTTCTTT
CASSLGERAFF
>TRBV3-1/TRBV3-2|TRBJ1-1|TRBD1|-
TGTGCCAGCAGCCAAGGGGACAGGGGATCAGCTTTCTTT
CASSQGDRGSAFF
>TRBV24-1|TRBJ1-5|TRBD1|-
TGTGCCACCAGTGACCCAAGGACAGGGTACAATCAGCCCCAGCATTTT
CATSDPRTGYNQPQHF
>TRBV7-7|TRBJ2-2|-|-
TGTGCCAGCAGCTTAGACAGCGGAATACCCACCGGGGAGCTGTTTTTT
CASSLDSGIPTGELFF
>TRBV12-5|TRBJ1-2|TRBD1|-
TGTGCTAGTGGTTTGCTGACAGGGGTGGATGGCTACACCTTC
CASGLLTGVDGYTF
>TRBV6-4|TRBJ2-1|TRBD2|once
TGTGCCAGCAGCTCCGGGACTAGCGGGGGCAATGAGCAGTTCTTC
CASSSGTSGGNEQFF
>TRBV19|TRBJ2-7|TRBD2|-
TGTGCCAGTAGGAACATAGCGGGAGGGCCCTACGAGCAGTACTTC
CASRNIAGGPYEQYF
>TRBV7-2|TRBJ2-1|-|-
TGTGCCAGCAGCTCCAATCCAGGGAATGAGCAGTTCTTC
CASSSNPGNEQFF
>TRBV10-3|TRBJ1-6|-|-
TGTGCCATGCGGTCAATGGATAGTTCACCCCTCCACTTT
CAMRSMDSSPLHF
>TRBV4-3|TRBJ2-3|-|few
TGCGCCAGCAGCCAAGGGAGGGGGGGCCACACAGATACGCAGTATTTT
CASSQGRGGHTDTQYF
>TRBV7-9|TRBJ1-2|-|-
TGTGCCAGCAGTTATACCGGGACAAACTATGGCTACACCTTC
CASSYTGTNYGYTF
>TRBV2|TRBJ2-5|TRBD1|few
TGTGCCAGCACGTCGAATCCGGGACAGGGTTCGGGAGAGACCCAGTACTTC
CASTSNPGQGSGETQYF
>TRBV14|TRBJ2-7|TRBD2|-
TGTGCCAGCAGCCATATCGCGGGGGGGCATTTCTACGAGCAGTACTTC
CASSHIAGGHFYEQYF
>TRBV6-2/TRBV6-3|TRBJ1-2|TRBD1|-
TGTGCCAGCAGTAGACAGGGACAAAAACGAACTTATGGCTACACCTTC
CASSRQGQKRTYGYTF
>TRBV7-6|TRBJ1-4|TRBD1|-
TGTGCCAGCACCGACGGACAGGATAATGAAAAACTGTTTTTT
CASTDGQDNEKLFF
>TRBV19|TRBJ2-5|TRBD1|-
TGTGCCAGTAGTACAACCGCCCGGGACAGGGGGCAAGAGACCCAGTACTTC
CASSTTARDRGQETQYF